A few counts support the clone carrying this T cell receptor beta chain. The CDR3 runs 13 residues. Per the germline V gene, CDR1 is DFQATT and CDR2 is SNEGSKA (reference sequence). V dropped 3 bases and J dropped 5; count of bases not matched to a gene: 6. This sample was taken from a study of T cells after yellow fever vaccination. One entry per CDR3 protein, called by TCRdb with MiXCR from the 5' RACE reads. The table lists hundreds of thousands of distinct CDR3 sequences, around 12% of them singletons. The chain joins TRBV20-1 to TRBJ2-7; 8 bases line up with TRBD2. The sample was PBMCs, taken on the day of the yellow fever booster vaccination. The sequence came from a man under 40 who received the YFV17D yellow fever vaccine. CDR3 in amino acids: CSARAGGNNEQYF. The CDR3 DNA reads TGCAGTGCTAGGGCGGGAGGCAACAACGAGCAGTACTTC.